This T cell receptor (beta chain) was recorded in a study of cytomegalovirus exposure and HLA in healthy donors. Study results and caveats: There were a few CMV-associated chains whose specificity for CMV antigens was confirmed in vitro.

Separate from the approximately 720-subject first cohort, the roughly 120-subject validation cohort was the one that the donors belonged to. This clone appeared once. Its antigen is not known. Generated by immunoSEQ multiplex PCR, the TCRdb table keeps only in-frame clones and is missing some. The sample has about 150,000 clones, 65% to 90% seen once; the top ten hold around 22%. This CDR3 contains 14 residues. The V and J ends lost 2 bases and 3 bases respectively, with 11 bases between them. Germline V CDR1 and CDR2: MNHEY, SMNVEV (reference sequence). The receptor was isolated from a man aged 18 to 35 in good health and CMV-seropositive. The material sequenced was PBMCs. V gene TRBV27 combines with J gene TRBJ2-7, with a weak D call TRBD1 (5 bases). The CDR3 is CASSLGAEFYEQYF. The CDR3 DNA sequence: TGTGCCAGCAGTTTAGGGGCAGAATTCTACGAGCAGTACTTC.